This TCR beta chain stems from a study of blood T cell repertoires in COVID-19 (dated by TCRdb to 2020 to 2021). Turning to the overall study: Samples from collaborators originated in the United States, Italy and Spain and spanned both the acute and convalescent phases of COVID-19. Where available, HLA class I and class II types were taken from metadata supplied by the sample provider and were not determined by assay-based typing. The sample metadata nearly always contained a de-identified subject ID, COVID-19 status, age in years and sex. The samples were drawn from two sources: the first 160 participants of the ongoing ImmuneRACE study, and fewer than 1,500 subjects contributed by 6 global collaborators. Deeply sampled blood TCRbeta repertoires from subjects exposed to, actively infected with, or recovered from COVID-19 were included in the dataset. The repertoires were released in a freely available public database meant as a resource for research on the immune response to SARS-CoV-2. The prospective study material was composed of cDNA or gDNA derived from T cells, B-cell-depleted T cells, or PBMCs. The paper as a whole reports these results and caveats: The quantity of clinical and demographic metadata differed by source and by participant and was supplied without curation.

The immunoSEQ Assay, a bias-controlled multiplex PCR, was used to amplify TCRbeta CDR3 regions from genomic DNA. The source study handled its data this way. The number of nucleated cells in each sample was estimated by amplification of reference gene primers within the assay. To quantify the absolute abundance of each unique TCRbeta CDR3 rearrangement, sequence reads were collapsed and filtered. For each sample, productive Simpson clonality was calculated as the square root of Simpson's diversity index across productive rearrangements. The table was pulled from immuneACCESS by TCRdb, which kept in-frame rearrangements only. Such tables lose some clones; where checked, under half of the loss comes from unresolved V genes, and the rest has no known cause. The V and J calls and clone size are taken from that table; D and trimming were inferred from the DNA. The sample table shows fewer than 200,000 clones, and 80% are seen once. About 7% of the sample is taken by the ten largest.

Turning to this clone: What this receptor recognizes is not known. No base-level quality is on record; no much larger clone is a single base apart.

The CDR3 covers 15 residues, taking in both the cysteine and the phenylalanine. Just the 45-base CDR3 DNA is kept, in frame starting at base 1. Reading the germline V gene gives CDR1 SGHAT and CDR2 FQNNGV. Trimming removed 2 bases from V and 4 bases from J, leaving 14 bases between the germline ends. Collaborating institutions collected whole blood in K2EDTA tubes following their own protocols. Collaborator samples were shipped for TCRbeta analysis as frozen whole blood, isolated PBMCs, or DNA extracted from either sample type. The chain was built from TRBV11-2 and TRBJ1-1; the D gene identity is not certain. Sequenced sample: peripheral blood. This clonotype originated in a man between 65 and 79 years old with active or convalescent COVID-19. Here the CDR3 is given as CASSLSFGGITEAFF. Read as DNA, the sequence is TGTGCCAGCAGCTTAAGCTTTGGAGGCATCACTGAAGCTTTCTTT.